This is a list of T cell receptor beta chains from one sample in a study of early stage breast cancer tumors. The method was immunoSEQ multiplex PCR; TCRdb's version includes in-frame clones alone and lacks a portion of them. The repertoire has tens of thousands of clones, around four fifths of them found once; the top ten carry about 3.6%. Sequenced input: blood. These receptor sequences come from a person in their sixties with breast cancer. The CDR3 runs from the conserved cysteine through the conserved F or W. Fields, in order: clone size, CDR3 length, J gene, D gene, V gene, CDR3 DNA, CDR3 protein. D genes are given only for firm matches. Part of the rows lack a size; the others show once, few, many or a class for expanded clones.

-,12,TRBJ1-2,-,TRBV29-1,TGCAGCGTTCGGACGGCCTTTTATGGCTACACCTTC,CSVRTAFYGYTF
-,15,TRBJ2-7,-,TRBV6-1,TGTGCCAGCAGTGAGAAGGGATTCCGCCCCTACGAGCAGTACTTC,CASSEKGFRPYEQYF
few,14,TRBJ1-2,TRBD1,TRBV10-3,TGTGCCATCAGAGGGGACAGAGACAACTATGGCTACACCTTC,CAIRGDRDNYGYTF
-,15,TRBJ2-7,TRBD2,TRBV4-1,TGCGCCAGCAGCCAACCGACTAGCGGGAACGACGAGCAGTACTTC,CASSQPTSGNDEQYF
-,16,TRBJ2-1,TRBD2,TRBV5-4,TGTGCCAGCAGCGCAGGCGGACTAGCGGGGAACAATGAGCAGTTCTTC,CASSAGGLAGNNEQFF
-,17,TRBJ2-1,TRBD2,TRBV18,TGTGCCAGCTCACCACCTCGGTTAGCGGGGGGGGACAATGAGCAGTTCTTC,CASSPPRLAGGDNEQFF
-,14,TRBJ2-4,TRBD2,TRBV5-1,TGCGCCAGCAGCCCGGGACTATCCGACGGCATTCAGTACTTC,CASSPGLSDGIQYF
-,15,TRBJ2-7,-,TRBV29-1,TGCAGCGTTGTAGGAGAGGGTAGGGTCCCCTACGAGCAGTACTTC,CSVVGEGRVPYEQYF
-,18,TRBJ2-5,TRBD2,TRBV5-6,TGTGCCAGCAGCTTGCAACTAGCGGGGGGCTTAGATGGAGAGACCCAGTACTTC,CASSLQLAGGLDGETQYF
once,12,TRBJ1-1,-,TRBV19,TGTGCCAGTGGACCTGAGAACACTGAAGCTTTCTTT,CASGPENTEAFF
-,13,TRBJ2-5,-,TRBV7-2,TGTGCCAGCAAGGCGACACCTCAAGAGACCCAGTACTTC,CASKATPQETQYF
medium-sized,16,TRBJ2-1,-,TRBV21-1,TGTGCCAGCAGCAAAGGGCCGCGGGGGGCGGAAAATGAGCAGTTCTTC,CASSKGPRGAENEQFF
-,14,TRBJ1-2,-,TRBV18,TGTGCCAGCTCACCACCGGGAATCAACTATGGCTACACCTTC,CASSPPGINYGYTF
-,14,TRBJ2-5,-,TRBV2,TGTGCCAGACGAGAGACTAGGACGTCGGAGACCCAGTACTTC,CARRETRTSETQYF
-,17,TRBJ2-2,-,TRBV5-1,TGCGCCAGCAGCTTGGACTATAGAGCGACTAGTTCCGGGGAGCTGTTTTTT,CASSLDYRATSSGELFF
-,14,TRBJ2-7,-,TRBV5-5,TGTGCCAGCAGCTCAAACAGGGACCCCTACGAGCAGTACTTC,CASSSNRDPYEQYF
few,15,TRBJ2-1,TRBD1,TRBV18,TGTGCCAGCTCACCTCGGACAGGGACCGGCAATGAGCAGTTCTTC,CASSPRTGTGNEQFF
-,17,TRBJ2-7,-,TRBV11-2,TGTGCCAGCAGCGGGGCGGGCGGGACAGCGTATTCCTACGAGCAGTACTTC,CASSGAGGTAYSYEQYF
few,15,TRBJ1-2,-,TRBV5-1,TGCGCCAGCAGCGCACTGGGCGTCCAGGGTACTGGCTACACCTTC,CASSALGVQGTGYTF
few,15,TRBJ2-2,-,TRBV9,TGTGCCAGCAGCGTAGCTAGCACGAACACCGGGGAGCTGTTTTTT,CASSVASTNTGELFF
-,16,TRBJ2-3,TRBD2,TRBV6-1,TGTGCCAGCAGTGTCTCTAGCGGGAGCCGGACAGATACGCAGTATTTT,CASSVSSGSRTDTQYF
-,14,TRBJ1-1,-,TRBV19,TGTGCCAGTAGTGCCGACAGGCGGAACACTGAAGCTTTCTTT,CASSADRRNTEAFF
-,16,TRBJ2-5,-,TRBV11-2,TGTGCCAGCAGCCAGAGGGGCATCTCAGGGGAAGAGACCCAGTACTTC,CASSQRGISGEETQYF
few,13,TRBJ1-6,-,TRBV19,TGTGCCAGTAGTATCGGTCTTAATTCACCCCTCCACTTT,CASSIGLNSPLHF
-,10,TRBJ1-2,-,TRBV29-1,TGCAGCGTTGAAATGGACGGCTACACCTTC,CSVEMDGYTF
-,15,TRBJ2-7,TRBD2,TRBV7-2,TGTGCCAGCAGCTTAAGGGGTGCGGGAGCGGACGAGCAGTACTTC,CASSLRGAGADEQYF
-,13,TRBJ2-7,-,TRBV5-1,TGCGCCAGCAGCAAGGAGGGGTCCTACGAGCAGTACTTC,CASSKEGSYEQYF
-,14,TRBJ2-3,-,TRBV28,TGTGCCAGCAGTTTAGGTCCAGGGACAGATACGCAGTATTTT,CASSLGPGTDTQYF
-,16,TRBJ2-3,TRBD2,TRBV5-1,TGCGCCAGCAGCGATAGCGGGAGTCCTAGCACAGATACGCAGTATTTT,CASSDSGSPSTDTQYF
-,15,TRBJ1-1,-,TRBV5-7,TGTGCCAGCAGCCGGGAAAAGGGGTTGGGGCCTGAAGCTTTCTTT,CASSREKGLGPEAFF
-,14,TRBJ2-1,-,TRBV30,TGTGCCTGGAGTGTACAGGGTGGCCACAATGAGCAGTTCTTC,CAWSVQGGHNEQFF
-,16,TRBJ1-1,-,TRBV10-2,TGCGCCAGCAGCCAAATAATTGGGGGTATGAGGACTGAAGCTTTCTTT,CASSQIIGGMRTEAFF